This section outlines one T cell receptor (beta chain) sequence together with its context. This sample is part of a study of CD4 and CD8 cells across lung adenocarcinoma regions. TCRdb reanalysed the PCR reads using MiXCR and keeps one entry per CDR3 protein. In the table there are some 16,000 distinct CDR3 sequences, around 53% of which are singletons. Donors had localized lung adenocarcinoma, a non-small cell lung cancer. Germline CDR1 is MNHNS and CDR2 is SASEGT. CDR3 size: 17 residues. V lost 8 bases and J lost 13; bases outside the gene matches: 25. The rearrangement uses TRBV6-1 and TRBJ2-4; 8 positions agree with TRBD2. This sequence was found in a female donor with lung adenocarcinoma. The CD4 and CD8 labels of this study may be unreliable. The sequenced sample consisted of CD8+ T cells from the center of a lung tumor. CDR3 nucleotide sequence: TGTGCCAGCTGGGGCCCCAGCCCCGCGGGGGGCGGCAATGAGCAGTACTTC. Protein product: CASWGPSPAGGGNEQYF.